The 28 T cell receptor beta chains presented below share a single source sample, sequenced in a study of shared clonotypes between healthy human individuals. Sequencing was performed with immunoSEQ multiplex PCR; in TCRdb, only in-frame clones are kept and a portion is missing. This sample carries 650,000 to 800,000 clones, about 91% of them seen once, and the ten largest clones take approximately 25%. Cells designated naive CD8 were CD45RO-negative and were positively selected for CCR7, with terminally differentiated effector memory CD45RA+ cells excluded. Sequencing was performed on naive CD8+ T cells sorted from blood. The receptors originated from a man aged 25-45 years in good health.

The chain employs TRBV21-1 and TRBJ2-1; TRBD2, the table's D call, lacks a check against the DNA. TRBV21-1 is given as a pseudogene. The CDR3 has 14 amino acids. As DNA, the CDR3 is TGTGCCAGCAGCAACCCGGGAGAGTACAATGAGCAGTTCTTC. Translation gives CASSNPGEYNEQFF.

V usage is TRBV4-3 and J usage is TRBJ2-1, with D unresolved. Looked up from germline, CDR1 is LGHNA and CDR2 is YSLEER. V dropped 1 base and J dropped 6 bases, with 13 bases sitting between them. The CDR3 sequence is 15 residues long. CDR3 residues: CASSQGLLLGNEQFF. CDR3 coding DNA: TGCGCCAGCAGCCAAGGACTTTTGCTGGGCAATGAGCAGTTCTTC.

Here the CDR3 DNA reads TGTGCCAGCACTACGAGACTAGAATTGTTGGGAGAGACCCAGTACTTC. Translating it yields CASTTRLELLGETQYF. This chain links TRBV13 with TRBJ2-5; TRBD2 might be the D (6 bases). The CDR3 length is 16 residues. Germline V gene sequence: CDR1 PRHDT, CDR2 FYEKMQ (reference sequence). V lost 7 bases and J lost 4, with 22 bases in between.

CDR3 bases: TGTGCCAGCAGCTTCCGGGACCACGACGAGCAGTACTTC. This codes for CASSFRDHDEQYF. This sequence joins TRBV7-9 and TRBJ2-7; either TRBD1 or TRBD2 may fit D (5 bases each). This CDR3 spans 13 amino acids. Germline CDR1 is SEHNR and CDR2 is FQNEAQ (reference sequence). Trimming shortened V by 3 bases and J by 5 bases, and 11 bases separated the two germline ends.

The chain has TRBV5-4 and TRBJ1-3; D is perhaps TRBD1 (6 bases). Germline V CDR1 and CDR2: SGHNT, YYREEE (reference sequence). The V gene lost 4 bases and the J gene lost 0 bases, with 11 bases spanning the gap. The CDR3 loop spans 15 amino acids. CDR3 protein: CASSPSGASGNTIYF. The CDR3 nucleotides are TGTGCCAGCAGCCCATCAGGGGCCTCTGGAAACACCATATATTTT. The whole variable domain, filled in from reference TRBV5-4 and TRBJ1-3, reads ETGVTQSPTHLIKTRGQQVTLRCSSQSGHNTVSWYQQALGQGPQFIFQYYREEENGRGNFPPRFSGLQFPNYSSELNVNALELDDSALYLCASSPSGASGNTIYFGEGSWLTVV.

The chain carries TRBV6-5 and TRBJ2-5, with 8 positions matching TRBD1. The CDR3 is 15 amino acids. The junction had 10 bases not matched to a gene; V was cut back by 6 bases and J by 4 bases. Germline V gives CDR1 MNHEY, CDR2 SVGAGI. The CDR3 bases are TGTGCCAGCAGAAGGACAGGGAGCATTTCAGAGACCCAGTACTTC. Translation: CASRRTGSISETQYF.

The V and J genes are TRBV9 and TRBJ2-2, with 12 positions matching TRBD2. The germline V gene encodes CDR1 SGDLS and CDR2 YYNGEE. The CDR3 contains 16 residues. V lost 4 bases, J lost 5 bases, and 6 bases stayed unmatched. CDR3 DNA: TGTGCCAGCAGCCCCCGACTAGCGGGAGAGACCGGGGAGCTGTTTTTT. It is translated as CASSPRLAGETGELFF.

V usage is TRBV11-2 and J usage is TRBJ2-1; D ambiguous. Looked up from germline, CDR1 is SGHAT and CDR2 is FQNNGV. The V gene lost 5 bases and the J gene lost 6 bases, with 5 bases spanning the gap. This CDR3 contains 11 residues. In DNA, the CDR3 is TGTGCCAGCAGCGGCCGCAATGAGCAGTTCTTC. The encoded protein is CASSGRNEQFF.

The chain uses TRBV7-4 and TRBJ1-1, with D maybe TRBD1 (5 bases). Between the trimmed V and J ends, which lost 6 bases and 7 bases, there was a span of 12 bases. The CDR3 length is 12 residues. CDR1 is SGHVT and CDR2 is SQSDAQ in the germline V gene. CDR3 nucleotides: TGTGCCAGCAGTTCCTGGGGGAATGAAGCTTTCTTT. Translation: CASSSWGNEAFF. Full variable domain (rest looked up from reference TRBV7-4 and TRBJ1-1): GAGVSQSPRYKVAKRGRDVALRCDSISGHVTLYWYRQTLGQGSEVLTYSQSDAQRDKSGRPSGRFSAERPERSVSTLKIQRTEQGDSAVYLCASSSWGNEAFFGQGTRLTVV.

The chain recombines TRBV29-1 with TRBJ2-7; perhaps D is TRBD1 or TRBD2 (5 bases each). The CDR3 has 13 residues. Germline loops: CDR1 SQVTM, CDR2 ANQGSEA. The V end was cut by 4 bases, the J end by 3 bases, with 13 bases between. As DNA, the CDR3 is TGCAGCGTTGCCGGGGACGGCTTCTACGAGCAGTACTTC. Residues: CSVAGDGFYEQYF.

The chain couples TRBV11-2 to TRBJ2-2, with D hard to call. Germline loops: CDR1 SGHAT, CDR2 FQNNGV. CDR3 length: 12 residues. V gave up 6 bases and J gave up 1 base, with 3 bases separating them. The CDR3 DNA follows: TGTGCCAGCAGAGAGAACACCGGGGAGCTGTTTTTT. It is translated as CASRENTGELFF.

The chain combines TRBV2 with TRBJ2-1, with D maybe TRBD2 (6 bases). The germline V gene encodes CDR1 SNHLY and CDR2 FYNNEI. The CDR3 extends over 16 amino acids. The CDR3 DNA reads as TGTGCTCAACCCCGGGACTCCCGGTTTTCACTGAATGAGCAGTTCTTC. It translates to CAQPRDSRFSLNEQFF.

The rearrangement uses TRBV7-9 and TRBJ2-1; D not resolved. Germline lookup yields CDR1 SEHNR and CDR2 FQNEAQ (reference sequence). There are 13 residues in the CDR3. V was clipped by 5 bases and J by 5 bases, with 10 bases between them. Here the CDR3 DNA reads TGTGCCAGCAGCCCACTCCCGCACAATGAGCAGTTCTTC. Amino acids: CASSPLPHNEQFF. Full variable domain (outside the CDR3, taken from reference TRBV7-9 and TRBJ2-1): DTGVSQNPRHKITKRGQNVTFRCDPISEHNRLYWYRQTLGQGPEFLTYFQNEAQLEKSRLLSDRFSAERPKGSFSTLEIQRTEQGDSAMYLCASSPLPHNEQFFGPGTRLTVL.

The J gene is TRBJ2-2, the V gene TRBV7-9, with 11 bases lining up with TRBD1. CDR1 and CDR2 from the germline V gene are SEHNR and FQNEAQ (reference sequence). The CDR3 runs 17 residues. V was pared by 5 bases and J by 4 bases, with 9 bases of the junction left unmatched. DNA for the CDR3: TGTGCCAGCAGCGCCGCCCTCGGGACAGGGGGCACCGGGGAGCTGTTTTTT. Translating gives CASSAALGTGGTGELFF. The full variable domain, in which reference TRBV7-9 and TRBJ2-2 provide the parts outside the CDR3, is DTGVSQNPRHKITKRGQNVTFRCDPISEHNRLYWYRQTLGQGPEFLTYFQNEAQLEKSRLLSDRFSAERPKGSFSTLEIQRTEQGDSAMYLCASSAALGTGGTGELFFGEGSRLTVL.

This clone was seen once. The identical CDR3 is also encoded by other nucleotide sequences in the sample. CDR3 protein: CASSPGYEQYF. The CDR3 DNA is TGCGCCAGCAGCCCCGGTTACGAGCAGTACTTC. The chain has TRBV5-1 and TRBJ2-7; D is undetermined. Germline CDR1 SGHRS, CDR2 YFSETQ. The V end was cut by 4 bases, the J end by 4 bases, with 6 bases between. The CDR3 loop spans 11 amino acids. The complete variable domain, with remaining parts taken from reference TRBV5-1 and TRBJ2-7, reads KAGVTQTPRYLIKTRGQQVTLSCSPISGHRSVSWYQQTPGQGLQFLFEYFSETQRNKGNFPGRFSGRQFSNSRSEMNVSTLELGDSALYLCASSPGYEQYFGPGTRLTVT.

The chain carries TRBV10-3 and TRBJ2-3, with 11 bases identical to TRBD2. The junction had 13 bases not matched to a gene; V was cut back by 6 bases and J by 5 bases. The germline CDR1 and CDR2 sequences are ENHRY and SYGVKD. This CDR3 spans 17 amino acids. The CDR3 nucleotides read TGTGCCATCAGGGGGACTAGCGGAGGGCAAGGTAGAGATACGCAGTATTTT. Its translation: CAIRGTSGGQGRDTQYF.

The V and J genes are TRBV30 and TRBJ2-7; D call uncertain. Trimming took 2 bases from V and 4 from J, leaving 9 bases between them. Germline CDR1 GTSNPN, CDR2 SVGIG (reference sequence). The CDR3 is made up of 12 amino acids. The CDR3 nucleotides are TGTGCCTGGAGTATTGAACCGTACGAGCAGTACTTC. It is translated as CAWSIEPYEQYF.

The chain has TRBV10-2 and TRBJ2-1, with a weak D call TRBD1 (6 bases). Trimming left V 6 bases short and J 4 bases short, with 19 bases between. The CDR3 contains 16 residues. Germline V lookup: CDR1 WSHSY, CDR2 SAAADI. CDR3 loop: CASSVTGHEIYNEQFF. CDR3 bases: TGCGCCAGCAGCGTTACAGGGCATGAGATATACAATGAGCAGTTCTTC.

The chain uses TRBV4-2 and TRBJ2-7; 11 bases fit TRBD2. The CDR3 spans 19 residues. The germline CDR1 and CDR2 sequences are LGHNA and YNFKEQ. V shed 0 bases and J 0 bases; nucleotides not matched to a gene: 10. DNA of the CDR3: TGTGCCAGCAGCCAAGATATTAGTCTAGCGGGGGGATACTCCTACGAGCAGTACTTC. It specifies CASSQDISLAGGYSYEQYF.

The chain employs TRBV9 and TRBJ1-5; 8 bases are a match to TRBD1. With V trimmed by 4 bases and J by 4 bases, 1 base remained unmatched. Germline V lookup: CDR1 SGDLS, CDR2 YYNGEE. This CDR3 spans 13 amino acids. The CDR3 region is CASSRTGNQPQHF. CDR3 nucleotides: TGTGCCAGCAGCCGGACAGGGAATCAGCCCCAGCATTTT.

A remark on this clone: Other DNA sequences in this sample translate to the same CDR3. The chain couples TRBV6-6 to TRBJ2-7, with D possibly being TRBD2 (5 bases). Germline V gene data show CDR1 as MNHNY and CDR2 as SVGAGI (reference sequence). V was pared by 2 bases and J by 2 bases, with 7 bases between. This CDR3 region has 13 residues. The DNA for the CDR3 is TGTGCCAGCAGTTACGGCGGGCCCTACGAGCAGTACTTC. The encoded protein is CASSYGGPYEQYF.

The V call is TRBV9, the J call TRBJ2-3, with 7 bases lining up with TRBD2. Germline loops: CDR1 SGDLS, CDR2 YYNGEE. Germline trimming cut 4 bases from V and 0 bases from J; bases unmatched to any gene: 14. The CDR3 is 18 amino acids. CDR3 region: CASSNGASGEGSTDTQYF. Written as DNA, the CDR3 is TGTGCCAGCAGCAACGGGGCTAGCGGCGAAGGAAGCACAGATACGCAGTATTTT.

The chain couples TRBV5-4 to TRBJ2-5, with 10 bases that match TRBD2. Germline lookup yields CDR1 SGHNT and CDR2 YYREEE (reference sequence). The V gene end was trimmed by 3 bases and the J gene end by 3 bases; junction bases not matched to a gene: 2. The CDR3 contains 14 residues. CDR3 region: CASSSLAGEETQYF. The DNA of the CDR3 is TGTGCCAGCAGCTCCCTAGCGGGAGAAGAGACCCAGTACTTC.

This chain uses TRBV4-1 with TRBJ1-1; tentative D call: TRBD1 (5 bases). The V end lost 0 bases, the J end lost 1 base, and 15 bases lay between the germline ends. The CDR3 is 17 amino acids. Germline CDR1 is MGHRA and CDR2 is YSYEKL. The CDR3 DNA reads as TGCGCCAGCAGCCAAGAATCGGTGGGGGGGACGAACACTGAAGCTTTCTTT. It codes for CASSQESVGGTNTEAFF.

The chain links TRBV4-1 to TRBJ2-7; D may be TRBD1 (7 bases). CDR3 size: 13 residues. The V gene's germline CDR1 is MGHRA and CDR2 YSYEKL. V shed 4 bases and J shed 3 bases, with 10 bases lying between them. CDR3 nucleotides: TGCGCCAGCAGCCTCAGGGGGGACTACGAGCAGTACTTC. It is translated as CASSLRGDYEQYF.

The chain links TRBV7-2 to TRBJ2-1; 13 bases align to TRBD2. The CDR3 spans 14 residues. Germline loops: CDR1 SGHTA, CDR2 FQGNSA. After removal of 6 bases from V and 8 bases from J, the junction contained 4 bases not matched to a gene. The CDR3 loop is CASRTSGRLDEQFF. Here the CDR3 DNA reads TGTGCCAGCAGGACTAGCGGGAGGTTGGATGAGCAGTTCTTC.

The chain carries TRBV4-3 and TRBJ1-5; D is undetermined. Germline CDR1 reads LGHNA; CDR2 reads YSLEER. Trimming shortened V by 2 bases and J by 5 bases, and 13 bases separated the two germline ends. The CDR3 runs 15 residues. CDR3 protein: CASSQQSAADQPQHF. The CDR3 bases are TGCGCCAGCAGCCAACAATCGGCAGCCGATCAGCCCCAGCATTTT.

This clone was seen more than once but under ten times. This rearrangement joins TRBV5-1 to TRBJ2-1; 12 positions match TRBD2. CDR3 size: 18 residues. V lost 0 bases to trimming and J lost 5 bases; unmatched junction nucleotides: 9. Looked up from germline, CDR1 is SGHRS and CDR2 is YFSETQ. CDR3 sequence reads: CASSLEGLAGGINNEQFF. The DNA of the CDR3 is TGCGCCAGCAGCTTGGAGGGGCTAGCGGGAGGGATTAACAATGAGCAGTTCTTC.